This T cell receptor beta chain is from a study of OX40 agonist ivuxolimab in advanced cancers. Study background: Participants could have had prior anti-PD-1, anti-PD-L1 or anti-CTLA-4 therapy, and less than 45% had some.

If patients had autoimmune disease history or systemic immunosuppression, they were excluded. Trimming pared 4 bases from V and 8 bases from J, leaving 29 bases between. The CDR3 spans 17 residues. CDR1 and CDR2 from the germline V gene are SQVTM and ANQGSEA. On this clone itself: Its antigen is currently unknown.

Only in-frame clones appear in the TCRdb table, and some are missing; sequencing was by immunoSEQ multiplex PCR. The sample comprises tens of thousands of clones, 80% to 90% of which are singletons, and about 10% rests with the top ten. Study results and caveats: Both CD4+ and CD8+ T cell populations in blood had undergone clonal expansion by week 6 at 0.1 to 3.0 mg/kg. Average numbers of expanded clones were greater in CD8+ T cells than in CD4+.

The sample was CD4+ or CD8+ T cells sorted from blood, taken in a trial of the OX40 agonist ivuxolimab. The origin of this receptor is an adult with an advanced solid tumor such as melanoma, head and neck, liver or kidney cancer. The chain joins TRBV29-1 to TRBJ1-2; D gene uncertain. CDR3 amino acids: CSVGGVVGKNILGGYTF. The CDR3 DNA follows: TGCAGCGTTGGAGGTGTAGTAGGGAAGAATATTTTGGGCGGCTACACCTTC.